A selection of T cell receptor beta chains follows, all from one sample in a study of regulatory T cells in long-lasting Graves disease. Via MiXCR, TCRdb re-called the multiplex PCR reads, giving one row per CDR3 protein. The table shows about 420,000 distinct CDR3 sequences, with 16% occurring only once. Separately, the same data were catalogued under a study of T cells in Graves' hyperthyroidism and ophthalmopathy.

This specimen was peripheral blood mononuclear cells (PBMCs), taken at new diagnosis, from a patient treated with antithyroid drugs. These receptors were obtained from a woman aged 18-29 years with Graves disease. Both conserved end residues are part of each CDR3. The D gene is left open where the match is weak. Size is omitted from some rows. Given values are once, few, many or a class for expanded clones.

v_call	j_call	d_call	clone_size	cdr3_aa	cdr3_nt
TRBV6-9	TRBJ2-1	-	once	CASSYTAPLDEQFF	TGTGCCAGCAGTTACACGGCCCCCCTGGATGAGCAGTTCTTC
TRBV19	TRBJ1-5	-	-	CASNPTGSGNQPQHF	TGTGCCAGTAACCCGACGGGTTCTGGCAATCAGCCCCAGCATTTT
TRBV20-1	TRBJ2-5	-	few	CSARDPGAGTFNQETQYF	TGCAGTGCTAGAGATCCGGGCGCCGGGACGTTCAACCAAGAAACCCAGTACTTC
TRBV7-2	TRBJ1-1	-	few	CASSLPGPWGAFF	TGTGCCAGCAGCTTACCCGGCCCTTGGGGGGCTTTCTTT
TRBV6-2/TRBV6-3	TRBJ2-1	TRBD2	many	CASSYTPGLAWNEQFF	TGTGCCAGCAGTTACACCCCGGGACTAGCTTGGAATGAGCAGTTCTTC
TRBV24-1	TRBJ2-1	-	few	CATSAGEYNEQFF	TGTGCCACCAGTGCGGGAGAGTACAATGAGCAGTTCTTC
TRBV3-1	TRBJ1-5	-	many	CASSQTRTASQPQHF	TGTGCCAGCAGCCAAACTAGGACGGCCAGTCAGCCCCAGCATTTT
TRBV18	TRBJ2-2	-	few	CASSRDFNTGELFF	TGTGCCAGCTCACGGGACTTTAACACCGGGGAGCTGTTTTTT
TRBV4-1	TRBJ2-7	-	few	CASSHRHRDHPIRTSYEQYF	TGCGCCAGCAGCCACCGGCACCGGGACCACCCAATCCGGACATCCTACGAGCAGTACTTC
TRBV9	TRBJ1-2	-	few	CASSAAESLGYTF	TGTGCCAGCAGCGCCGCGGAGTCTCTTGGCTACACCTTC
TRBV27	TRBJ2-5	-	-	CASSPKQGPEETQYF	TGTGCCAGCAGTCCAAAACAGGGACCTGAAGAGACCCAGTACTTC
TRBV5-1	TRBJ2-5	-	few	CASSLEGEGTQYF	TGCGCCAGCAGCTTGGAGGGAGAGGGGACCCAGTACTTC
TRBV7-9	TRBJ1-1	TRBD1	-	CASSQSVTGTGGTEAFF	TGTGCCAGCAGCCAATCCGTGACAGGGACAGGGGGCACTGAAGCTTTCTTT
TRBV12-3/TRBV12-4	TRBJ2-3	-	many	CASRLTDTQYF	TGTGCCAGCAGATTAACAGATACGCAGTATTTT
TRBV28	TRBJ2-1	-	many	CASSMGGGSRNEQFF	TGTGCCAGCAGTATGGGGGGCGGGAGTAGGAATGAGCAGTTCTTC
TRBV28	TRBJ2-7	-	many	CASSPPGFYEQYF	TGTGCCAGCAGTCCCCCGGGGTTTTACGAGCAGTACTTC
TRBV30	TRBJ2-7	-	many	CAVQGLSYEQYF	TGTGCCGTGCAGGGCCTCTCCTACGAGCAGTACTTC
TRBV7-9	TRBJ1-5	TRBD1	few	CASSTQGDGQPQHF	TGTGCCAGCAGCACACAGGGGGACGGTCAGCCCCAGCATTTT
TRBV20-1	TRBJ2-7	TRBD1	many	CSARAGDRGVSDEQYF	TGCAGTGCTAGAGCGGGGGACAGGGGCGTTTCGGACGAGCAGTACTTC
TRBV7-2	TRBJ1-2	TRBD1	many	CASRTRTGTNYGYTF	TGTGCCAGCAGAACAAGGACAGGAACTAACTATGGCTACACCTTC
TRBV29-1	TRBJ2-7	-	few	CSVLGRGKPYEQYF	TGCAGCGTTCTGGGTAGGGGGAAACCCTACGAGCAGTACTTC
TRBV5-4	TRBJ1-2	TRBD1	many	CASSRGGGCYGYTF	TGTGCCAGCAGCAGAGGGGGCGGCTGCTATGGCTACACCTTC
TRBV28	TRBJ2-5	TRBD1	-	CASSTGGGQETQYF	TGTGCCAGCAGTACAGGGGGAGGCCAAGAGACCCAGTACTTC
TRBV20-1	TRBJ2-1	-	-	CSAHTGFSYNEQFF	TGCAGTGCCCATACAGGGTTCTCCTACAATGAGCAGTTCTTC
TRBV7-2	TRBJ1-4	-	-	CASSLGPANEKLFF	TGTGCCAGCAGCTTAGGCCCGGCTAATGAAAAACTGTTTTTT
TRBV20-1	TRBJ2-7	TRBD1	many	CSAYNFGTGIYEQYF	TGCAGTGCGTACAACTTTGGGACAGGGATCTACGAGCAGTACTTC
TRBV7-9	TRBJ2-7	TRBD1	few	CASSRDSHSYEQYF	TGTGCCAGCAGCCGGGACAGCCACTCCTACGAGCAGTACTTC
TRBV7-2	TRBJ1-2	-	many	CASSLKRGLNYGYTF	TGTGCCAGCAGCTTAAAACGGGGCTTGAACTATGGCTACACCTTC
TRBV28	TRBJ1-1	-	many	CASSVKMNTEAFF	TGTGCCAGCAGTGTAAAGATGAACACTGAAGCTTTCTTT
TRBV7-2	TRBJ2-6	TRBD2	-	CASTHQGTSDSSGANVLTF	TGTGCCAGCACCCATCAGGGGACTAGCGACAGCTCTGGGGCCAACGTCCTGACTTTC
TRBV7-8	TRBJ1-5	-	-	CASSPQGSNQPQHF	TGTGCCAGCAGCCCACAGGGAAGCAATCAGCCCCAGCATTTT
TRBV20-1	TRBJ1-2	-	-	CSASRANYGYTF	TGCAGTGCTAGCCGGGCGAACTATGGCTACACCTTC
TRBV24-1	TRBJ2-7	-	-	CATSDWEGLEQYF	TGTGCCACCAGTGATTGGGAAGGGCTGGAACAGTACTTC
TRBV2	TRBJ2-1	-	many	CASSASVESYNEQFF	TGTGCCAGCAGTGCTAGCGTTGAGTCCTACAATGAGCAGTTCTTC
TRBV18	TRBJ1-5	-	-	CASSTETYQPQHF	TGTGCCAGCTCAACCGAAACCTATCAGCCCCAGCATTTT
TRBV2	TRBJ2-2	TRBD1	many	CASSAGQGPGELFF	TGTGCCAGCAGCGCGGGACAGGGACCCGGGGAGCTGTTTTTT
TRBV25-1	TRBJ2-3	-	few	CASSGAVTDTQYF	TGTGCCAGCAGTGGGGCAGTCACAGATACGCAGTATTTT
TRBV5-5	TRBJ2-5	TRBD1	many	CASSRQGLETQYF	TGTGCCAGCAGCCGACAGGGGTTGGAGACCCAGTACTTC
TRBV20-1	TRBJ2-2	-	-	CSAPSGGPSGELFF	TGCAGTGCCCCATCCGGAGGGCCTTCGGGGGAGCTGTTTTTT
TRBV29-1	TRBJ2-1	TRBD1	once	CSTRDSWEQFF	TGCAGCACGAGGGACAGTTGGGAGCAGTTCTTC
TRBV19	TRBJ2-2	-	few	CASTFEGLPGTGELFF	TGTGCCAGTACCTTCGAGGGGCTTCCGGGGACCGGGGAGCTGTTTTTT
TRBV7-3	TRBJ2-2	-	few	CASSDQGVGTGELFF	TGTGCCAGCAGCGACCAGGGAGTCGGCACCGGGGAGCTGTTTTTT
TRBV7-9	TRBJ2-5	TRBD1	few	CASSKQRDRGFQETQYF	TGTGCCAGCAGCAAACAGCGGGACAGGGGCTTCCAAGAGACCCAGTACTTC
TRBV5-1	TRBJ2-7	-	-	CASSLQARQTSYEQYF	TGCGCCAGCAGCTTGCAGGCAAGACAGACCTCCTACGAGCAGTACTTC
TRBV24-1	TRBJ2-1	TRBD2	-	CATGAGGPYNEQFF	TGTGCCACCGGGGCGGGAGGGCCCTACAATGAGCAGTTCTTC
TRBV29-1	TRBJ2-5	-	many	CSAPGGASQETQYF	TGCAGCGCCCCAGGTGGTGCTAGTCAAGAGACCCAGTACTTC
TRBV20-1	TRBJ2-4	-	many	CSASATAAKNIQYF	TGCAGTGCTAGCGCTACTGCCGCCAAAAACATTCAGTACTTC
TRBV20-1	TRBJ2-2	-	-	CSAREDSNTGELFF	TGCAGTGCTAGAGAGGACAGCAACACCGGGGAGCTGTTTTTT
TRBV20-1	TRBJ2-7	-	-	CSARAVDGTYEHYF	TGCAGTGCTAGAGCCGTGGACGGAACCTACGAGCACTACTTC
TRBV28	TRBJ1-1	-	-	CASAGDRAFF	TGTGCCAGCGCAGGGGATAGGGCTTTCTTT